The 2 T cell receptor beta chains below were found in one sample sequenced in a study of shared clonotypes between healthy human individuals. The naive CD8 population came from CD45RO-negative cells selected for CCR7, without terminally differentiated effector memory CD45RA+ cells. Generated by immunoSEQ multiplex PCR, the TCRdb table keeps only in-frame clones and is missing some. The table includes roughly 2.1 million clones, roughly 91% detected once. Sequenced sample: naive CD8+ T cells from PBMCs. All receptors derive from a man younger than 35 in good health. Some clones in this sample may be carry-over from other donors' samples.

The rearrangement links TRBV28 to TRBJ2-1, with 7 bases lining up with TRBD2. V gave up 8 bases and J gave up 5 bases; unmatched junction bases: 3. The CDR3 totals 12 residues. Germline CDR1 reads MDHEN; CDR2 reads SYDVKM. CDR3 DNA: TGTGCCAGCGCCACTAGCGACAATGAGCAGTTCTTC. Amino acids: CASATSDNEQFF.

The CDR3 is CASRGSGSFSYNEQFF. DNA of the CDR3: TGTGCCAGCCGAGGCAGCGGATCCTTCTCCTACAATGAGCAGTTCTTC. This chain uses TRBV2 with TRBJ2-1, with D possibly TRBD2 on 5 matching bases. Germline V gene sequence: CDR1 SNHLY, CDR2 FYNNEI. The CDR3 is made up of 16 amino acids. The V end was cut by 8 bases, the J end by 0 bases, with 17 bases between. The full variable domain, its missing parts supplied by reference TRBV2 and TRBJ2-1, is EPEVTQTPSHQVTQMGQEVILRCVPISNHLYFYWYRQILGQKVEFLVSFYNNEISEKSEIFDDQFSVERPDGSNFTLKIRSTKLEDSAMYFCASRGSGSFSYNEQFFGPGTRLTVL.